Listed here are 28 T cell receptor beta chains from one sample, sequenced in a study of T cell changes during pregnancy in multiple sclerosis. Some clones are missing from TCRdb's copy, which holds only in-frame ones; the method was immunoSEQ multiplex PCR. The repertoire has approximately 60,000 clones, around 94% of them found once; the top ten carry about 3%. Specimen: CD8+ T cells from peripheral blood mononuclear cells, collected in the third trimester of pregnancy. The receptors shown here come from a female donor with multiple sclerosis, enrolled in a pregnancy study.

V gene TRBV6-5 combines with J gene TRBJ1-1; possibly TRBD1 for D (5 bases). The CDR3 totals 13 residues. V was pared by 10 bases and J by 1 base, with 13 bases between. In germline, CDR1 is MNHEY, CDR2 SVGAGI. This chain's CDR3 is CATISGGNTEAFF. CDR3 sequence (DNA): TGTGCCACAATCTCGGGGGGGAACACTGAAGCTTTCTTT.

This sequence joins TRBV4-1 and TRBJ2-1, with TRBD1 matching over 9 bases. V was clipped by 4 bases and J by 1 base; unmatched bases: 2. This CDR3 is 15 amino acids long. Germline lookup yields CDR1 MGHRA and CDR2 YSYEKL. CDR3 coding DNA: TGCGCCAGCAGCCTTGGACAGGGGTCCTACAATGAGCAGTTCTTC. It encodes CASSLGQGSYNEQFF.

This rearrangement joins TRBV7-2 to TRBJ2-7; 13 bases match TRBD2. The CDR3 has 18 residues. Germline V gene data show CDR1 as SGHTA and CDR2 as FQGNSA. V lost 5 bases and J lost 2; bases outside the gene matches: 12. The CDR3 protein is CASSTPGTSGIIAYEQYF. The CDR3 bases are TGTGCCAGCAGCACGCCCGGGACTAGCGGGATTATCGCCTACGAGCAGTACTTC.

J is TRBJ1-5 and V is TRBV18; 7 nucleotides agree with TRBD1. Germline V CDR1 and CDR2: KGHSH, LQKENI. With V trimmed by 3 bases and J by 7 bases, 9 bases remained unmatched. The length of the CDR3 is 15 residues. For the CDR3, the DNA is TGTGCCAGCTCACCGCCCGACAGGGAAGGGCAGCCCCAGCATTTT. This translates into CASSPPDREGQPQHF.

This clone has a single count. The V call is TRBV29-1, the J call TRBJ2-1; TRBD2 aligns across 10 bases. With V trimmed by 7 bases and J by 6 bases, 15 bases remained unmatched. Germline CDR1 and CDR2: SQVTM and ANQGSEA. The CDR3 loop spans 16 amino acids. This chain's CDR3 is CSAMGLARTGGNEQFF. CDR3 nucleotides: TGCAGCGCCATGGGACTAGCGAGAACCGGGGGCAATGAGCAGTTCTTC.

In DNA form, the CDR3 reads TGTGCCAGCAGCCCCCAGACTAGCCGGAATGAGCAGTTCTTC. Residues: CASSPQTSRNEQFF. This chain uses TRBV11-3 with TRBJ2-1; 7 nucleotides align to TRBD2. Per the germline V gene, CDR1 is SGHNT and CDR2 is YENEEA. J was trimmed by 7 bases and V by 5 bases; bases with no gene match: 8. There are 14 residues in the CDR3.

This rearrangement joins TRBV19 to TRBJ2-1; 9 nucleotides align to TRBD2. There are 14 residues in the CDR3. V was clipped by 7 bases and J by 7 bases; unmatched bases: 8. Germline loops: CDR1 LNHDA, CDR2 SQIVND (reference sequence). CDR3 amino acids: CASTVSGSGNEQFF. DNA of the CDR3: TGTGCCAGTACCGTTAGCGGGAGTGGAAATGAGCAGTTCTTC.

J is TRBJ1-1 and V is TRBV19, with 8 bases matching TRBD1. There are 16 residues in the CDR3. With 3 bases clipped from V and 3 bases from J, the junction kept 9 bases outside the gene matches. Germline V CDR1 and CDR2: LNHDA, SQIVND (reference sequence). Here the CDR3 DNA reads TGTGCCAGTAGTATGATACAGGGGGGCCTTGACACTGAAGCTTTCTTT. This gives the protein CASSMIQGGLDTEAFF.

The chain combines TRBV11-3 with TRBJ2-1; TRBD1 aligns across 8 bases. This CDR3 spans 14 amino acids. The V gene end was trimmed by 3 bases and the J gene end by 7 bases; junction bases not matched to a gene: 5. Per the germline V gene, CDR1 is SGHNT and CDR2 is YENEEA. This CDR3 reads CASSFRGLGNEQFF. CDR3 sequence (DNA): TGTGCCAGCAGCTTCAGGGGGCTGGGGAATGAGCAGTTCTTC.

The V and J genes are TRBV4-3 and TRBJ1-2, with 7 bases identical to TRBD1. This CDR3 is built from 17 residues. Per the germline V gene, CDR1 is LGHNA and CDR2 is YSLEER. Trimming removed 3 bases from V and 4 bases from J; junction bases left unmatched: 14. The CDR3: CASSQELTGDLVYGYTF. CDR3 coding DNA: TGCGCCAGCAGCCAGGAACTAACAGGGGACCTCGTCTATGGCTACACCTTC.

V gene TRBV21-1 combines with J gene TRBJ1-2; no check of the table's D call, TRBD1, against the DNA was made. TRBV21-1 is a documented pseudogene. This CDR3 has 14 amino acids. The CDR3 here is CASSSNRGCVGYTF. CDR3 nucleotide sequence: TGTGCCAGCAGCAGTAACAGGGGGTGTGTTGGCTACACCTTC.

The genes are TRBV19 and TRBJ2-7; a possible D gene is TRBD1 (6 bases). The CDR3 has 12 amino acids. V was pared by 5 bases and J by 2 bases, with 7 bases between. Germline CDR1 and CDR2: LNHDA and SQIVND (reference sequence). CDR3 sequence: CASSGQTYEQYF. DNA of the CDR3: TGTGCCAGTAGTGGACAGACCTACGAGCAGTACTTC.

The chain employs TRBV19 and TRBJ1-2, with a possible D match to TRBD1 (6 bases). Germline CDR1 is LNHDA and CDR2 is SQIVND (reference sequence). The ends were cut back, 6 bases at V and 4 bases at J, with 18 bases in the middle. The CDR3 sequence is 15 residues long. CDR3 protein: CASRGSQGLLYGYTF. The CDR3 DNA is TGTGCCAGTAGGGGTTCGCAGGGGCTACTCTATGGCTACACCTTC.

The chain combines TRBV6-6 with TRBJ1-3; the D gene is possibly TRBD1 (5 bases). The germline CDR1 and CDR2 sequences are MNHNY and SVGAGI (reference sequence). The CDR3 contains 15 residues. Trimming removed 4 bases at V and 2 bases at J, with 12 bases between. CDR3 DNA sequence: TGTGCCAGCAGTTCCGGGGGGTTCACTGGAAACACCATATATTTT. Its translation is CASSSGGFTGNTIYF.

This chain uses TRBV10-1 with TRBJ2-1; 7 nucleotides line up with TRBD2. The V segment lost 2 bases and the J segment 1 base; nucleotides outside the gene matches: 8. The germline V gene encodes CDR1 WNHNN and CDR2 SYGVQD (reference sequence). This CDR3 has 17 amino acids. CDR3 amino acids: CASSETLAETSYNEQFF. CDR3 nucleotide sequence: TGCGCCAGCAGTGAGACTCTAGCGGAGACATCCTACAATGAGCAGTTCTTC.

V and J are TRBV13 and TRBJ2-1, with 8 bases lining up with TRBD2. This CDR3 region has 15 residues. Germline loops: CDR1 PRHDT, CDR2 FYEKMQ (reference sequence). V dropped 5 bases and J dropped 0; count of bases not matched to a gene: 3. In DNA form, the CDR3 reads TGTGCCAGCAGCCAGCGGGGGAGCTCCTACAATGAGCAGTTCTTC. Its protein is CASSQRGSSYNEQFF.

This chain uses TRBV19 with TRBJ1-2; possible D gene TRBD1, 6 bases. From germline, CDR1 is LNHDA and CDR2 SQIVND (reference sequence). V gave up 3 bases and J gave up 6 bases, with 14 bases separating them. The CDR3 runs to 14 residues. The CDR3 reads CASSIDFWTDGYTF. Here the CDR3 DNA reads TGTGCCAGTAGTATCGACTTTTGGACAGATGGCTACACCTTC.

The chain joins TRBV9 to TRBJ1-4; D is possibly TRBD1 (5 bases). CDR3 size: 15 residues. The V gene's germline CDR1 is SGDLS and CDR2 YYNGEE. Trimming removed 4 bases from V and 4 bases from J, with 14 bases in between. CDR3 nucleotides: TGTGCCAGCAGCCAAAGTGCCCAGGGTAATGAAAAACTGTTTTTT. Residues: CASSQSAQGNEKLFF.

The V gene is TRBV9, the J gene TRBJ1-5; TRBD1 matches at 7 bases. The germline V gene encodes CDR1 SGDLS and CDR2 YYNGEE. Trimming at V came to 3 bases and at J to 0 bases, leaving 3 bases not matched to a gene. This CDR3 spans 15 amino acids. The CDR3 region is CASSAGQYSNQPQHF. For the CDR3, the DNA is TGTGCCAGCAGCGCGGGACAGTATAGCAATCAGCCCCAGCATTTT.

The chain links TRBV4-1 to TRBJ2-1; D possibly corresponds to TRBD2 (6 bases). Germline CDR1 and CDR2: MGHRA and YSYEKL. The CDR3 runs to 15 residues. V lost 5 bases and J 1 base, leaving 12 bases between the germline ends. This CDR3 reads CASSDLEGSYNEQFF. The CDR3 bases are TGCGCCAGCAGCGACCTGGAGGGATCCTACAATGAGCAGTTCTTC.

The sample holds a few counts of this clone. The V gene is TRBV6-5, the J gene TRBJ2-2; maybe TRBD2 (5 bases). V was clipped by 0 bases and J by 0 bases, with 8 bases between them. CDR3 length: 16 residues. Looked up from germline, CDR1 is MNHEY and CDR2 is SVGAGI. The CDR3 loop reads CASSYSMGANTGELFF. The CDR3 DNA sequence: TGTGCCAGCAGTTACTCGATGGGAGCGAACACCGGGGAGCTGTTTTTT.

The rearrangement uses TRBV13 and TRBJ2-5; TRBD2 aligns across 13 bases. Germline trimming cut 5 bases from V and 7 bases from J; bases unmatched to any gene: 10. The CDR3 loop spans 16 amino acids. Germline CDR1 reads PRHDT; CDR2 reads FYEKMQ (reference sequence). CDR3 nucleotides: TGTGCCAGCAGCACTCGGACTAGCGGGAGATTGGGGACCCAGTACTTC. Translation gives CASSTRTSGRLGTQYF.

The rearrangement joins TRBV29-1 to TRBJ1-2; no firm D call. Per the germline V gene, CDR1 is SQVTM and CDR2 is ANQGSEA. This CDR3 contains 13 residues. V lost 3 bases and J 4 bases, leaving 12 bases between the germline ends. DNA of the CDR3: TGCAGCGTTGAGGAGGGAATGGTCTATGGCTACACCTTC. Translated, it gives CSVEEGMVYGYTF.

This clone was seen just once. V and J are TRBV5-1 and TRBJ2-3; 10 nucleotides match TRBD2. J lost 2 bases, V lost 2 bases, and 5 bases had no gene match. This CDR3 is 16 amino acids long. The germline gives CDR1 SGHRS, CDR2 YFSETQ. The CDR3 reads CASSLEAGGITDTQYF. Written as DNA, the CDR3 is TGCGCCAGCAGCTTAGAAGCGGGAGGGATCACAGATACGCAGTATTTT.

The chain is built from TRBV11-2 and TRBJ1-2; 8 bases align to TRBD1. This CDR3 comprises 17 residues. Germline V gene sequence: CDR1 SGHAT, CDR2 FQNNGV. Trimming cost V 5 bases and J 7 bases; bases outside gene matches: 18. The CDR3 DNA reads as TGTGCCAGCAGCACAAGCTCTCCGGGACAGGTGGTCGGTGGCTACACCTTC. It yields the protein CASSTSSPGQVVGGYTF.

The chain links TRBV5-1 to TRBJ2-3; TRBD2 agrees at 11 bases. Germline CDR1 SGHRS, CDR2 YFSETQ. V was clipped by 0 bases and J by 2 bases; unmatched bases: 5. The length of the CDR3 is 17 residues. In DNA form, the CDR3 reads TGCGCCAGCAGCTTGGCGCTAGCGGGAGGCCTCACAGATACGCAGTATTTT. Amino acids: CASSLALAGGLTDTQYF.

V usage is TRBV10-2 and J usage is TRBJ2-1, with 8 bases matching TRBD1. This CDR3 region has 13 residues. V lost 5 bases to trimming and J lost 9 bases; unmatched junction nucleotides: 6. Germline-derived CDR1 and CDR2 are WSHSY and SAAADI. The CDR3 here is CASSKYRGVEQFF. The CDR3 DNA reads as TGCGCCAGCAGTAAATACAGGGGGGTTGAGCAGTTCTTC.

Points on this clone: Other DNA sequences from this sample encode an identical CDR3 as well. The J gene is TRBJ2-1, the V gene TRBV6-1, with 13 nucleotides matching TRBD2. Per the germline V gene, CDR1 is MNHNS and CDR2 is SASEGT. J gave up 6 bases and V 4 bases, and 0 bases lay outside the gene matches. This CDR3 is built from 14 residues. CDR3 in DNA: TGTGCCAGCAGTGGACTAGCGGGAGGCAATGAGCAGTTCTTC. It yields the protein CASSGLAGGNEQFF.